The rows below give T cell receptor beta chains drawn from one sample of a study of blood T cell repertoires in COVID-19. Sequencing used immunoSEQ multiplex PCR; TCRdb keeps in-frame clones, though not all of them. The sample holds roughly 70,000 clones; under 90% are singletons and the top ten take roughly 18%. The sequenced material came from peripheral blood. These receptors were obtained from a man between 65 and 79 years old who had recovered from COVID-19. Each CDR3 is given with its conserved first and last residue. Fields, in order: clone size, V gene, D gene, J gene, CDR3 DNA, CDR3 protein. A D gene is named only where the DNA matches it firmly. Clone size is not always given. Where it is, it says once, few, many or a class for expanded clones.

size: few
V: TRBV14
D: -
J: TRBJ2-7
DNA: TGTGCCAGCAGCCAGGATACAGGATACGAGCAGTACTTC
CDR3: CASSQDTGYEQYF

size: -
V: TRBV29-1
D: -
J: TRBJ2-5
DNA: TGCAGCGCACAACAAGAGACCCAGTACTTC
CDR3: CSAQQETQYF

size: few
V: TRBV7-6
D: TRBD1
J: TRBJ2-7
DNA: TGTGCCAGCAGCGTCGGGACAGGGAGCTCCTACGAGCAGTACTTC
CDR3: CASSVGTGSSYEQYF

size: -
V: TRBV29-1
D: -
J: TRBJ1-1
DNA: TGCAGCGTTCGACGGACAAACACTGAAGCTTTCTTT
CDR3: CSVRRTNTEAFF

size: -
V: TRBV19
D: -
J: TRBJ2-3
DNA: TGTGCCAGTACCCCGGGACTCTTCACAGATACGCAGTATTTT
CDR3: CASTPGLFTDTQYF

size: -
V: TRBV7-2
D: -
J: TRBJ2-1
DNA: TGTGCCAGCAGCTTACAGGGAAGTGTCAATGAGCAGTTCTTC
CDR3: CASSLQGSVNEQFF

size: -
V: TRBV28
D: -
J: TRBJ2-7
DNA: TGTGCCAGCAGTTTGGGGGGGCGAACCTACGAACAGTACTTC
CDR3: CASSLGGRTYEQYF

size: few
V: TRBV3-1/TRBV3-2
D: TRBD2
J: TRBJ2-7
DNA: TGTGCCAGCAGCCAAAACGGGGGGGCGGGCTACGAGCAGTACTTC
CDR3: CASSQNGGAGYEQYF

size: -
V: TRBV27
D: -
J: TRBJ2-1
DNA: TGTGCCAGCAGGCCCAACTCGGGGGTTTACAATGAGCAGTTCTTC
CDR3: CASRPNSGVYNEQFF

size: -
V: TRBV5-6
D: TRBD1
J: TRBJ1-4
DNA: TGTGCCAGCAGCTCCGGACAGGGGGCGCATCGTGAAAAACTGTTTTTT
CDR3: CASSSGQGAHREKLFF

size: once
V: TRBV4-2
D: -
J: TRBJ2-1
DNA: TGTGCCAGCAGACGATCCCCCTCTATGGAGTCCTACAATGAGCAGTTCTTC
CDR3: CASRRSPSMESYNEQFF

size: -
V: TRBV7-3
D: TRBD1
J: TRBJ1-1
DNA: TGTGCCAGCAGCCCTGGGGCAGGGGGGAATGAAGCTTTCTTT
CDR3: CASSPGAGGNEAFF

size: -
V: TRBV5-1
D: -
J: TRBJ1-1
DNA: TGCGCCAGCAGCTTGAGCGATAACACTGAAGCTTTCTTT
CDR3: CASSLSDNTEAFF

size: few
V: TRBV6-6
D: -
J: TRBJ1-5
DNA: TGTGCCAGCAGTTACGGGGCGACTTATAGCAATCAGCCCCAGCATTTT
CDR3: CASSYGATYSNQPQHF

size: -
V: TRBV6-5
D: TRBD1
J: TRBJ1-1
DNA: TGTGCCAGCAGTTCCTTACAGGGGGCGCGCACTGAAGCTTTCTTT
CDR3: CASSSLQGARTEAFF

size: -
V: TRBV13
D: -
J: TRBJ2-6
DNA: TGTGCCAGCAGCTCACTACGGGACAATTTATCACGCTCTGGGGCCAACGTCCTGACTTTC
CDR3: CASSSLRDNLSRSGANVLTF

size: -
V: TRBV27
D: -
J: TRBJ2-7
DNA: TGTGCCAGCAGTTTAGGTGCAGGTTCCTACGAGCAGTACTTC
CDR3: CASSLGAGSYEQYF

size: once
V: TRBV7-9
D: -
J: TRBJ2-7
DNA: TGTGCCAGCAGCTCCCAAGACGGAGGGAGAGATAGCTACGAGCAGTACTTC
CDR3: CASSSQDGGRDSYEQYF

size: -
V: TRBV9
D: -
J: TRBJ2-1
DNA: TGTGCCAGCAGCGTAGACGGGGGTGACTACAATGAGCAGTTCTTC
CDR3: CASSVDGGDYNEQFF

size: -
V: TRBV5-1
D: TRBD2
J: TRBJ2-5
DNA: TGCGCCAGCAGCTTTGGATCGCGGGGGGACCAAGAGACCCAGTACTTC
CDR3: CASSFGSRGDQETQYF

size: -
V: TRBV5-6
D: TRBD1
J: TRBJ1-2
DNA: TGTGCCAGCAGCTTGCGGACAGGTGGCTACACCTTC
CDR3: CASSLRTGGYTF

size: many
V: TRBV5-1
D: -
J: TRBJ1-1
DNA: TGCGCCAGCAGCTTGCAGGGAAACACTGAAGCTTTCTTT
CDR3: CASSLQGNTEAFF

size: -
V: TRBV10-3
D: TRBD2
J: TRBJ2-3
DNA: TGTGCCATCAGTTGGACTAGCGGGGGGTCAGATACGCAGTATTTT
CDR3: CAISWTSGGSDTQYF

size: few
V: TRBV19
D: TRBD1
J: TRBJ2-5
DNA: TGTGCCAGTAGTACCGACAGGGGGCGGGGGACCCAGTACTTC
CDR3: CASSTDRGRGTQYF

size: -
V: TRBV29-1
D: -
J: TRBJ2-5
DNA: TGCAGCGGCGTTGGGGGGGGGCTAGGGGAGACCCAGTACTTC
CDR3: CSGVGGGLGETQYF

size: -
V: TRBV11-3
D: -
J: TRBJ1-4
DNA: TGTGCCAGCAGCCCAAGGAGGGGTCTGAAAGAAAAACTGTTTTTT
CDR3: CASSPRRGLKEKLFF

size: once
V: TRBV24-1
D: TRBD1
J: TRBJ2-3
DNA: TGTGCCACCAGTAAACCGGGACAGCGCACAGATACGCAGTATTTT
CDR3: CATSKPGQRTDTQYF

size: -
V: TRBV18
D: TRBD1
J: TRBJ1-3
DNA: TGTGCCAGCTCTCCGGGACAGGGTCTAACTGGAAACACCATATATTTT
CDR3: CASSPGQGLTGNTIYF

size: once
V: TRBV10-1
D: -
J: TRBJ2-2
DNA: TGCGCCAGCAGTGACAGGGGATCGCCGCTGAACACCGGGGAGCTGTTTTTT
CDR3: CASSDRGSPLNTGELFF

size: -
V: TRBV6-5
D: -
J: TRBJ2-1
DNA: TGTGCCAGCAGTTACTCAATGGTCGGTGAGCAGTTCTTC
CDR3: CASSYSMVGEQFF

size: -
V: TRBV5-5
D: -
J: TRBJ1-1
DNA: TGTGCCAGCAGCTCCACAGTGAACACTGAAGCTTTCTTT
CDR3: CASSSTVNTEAFF

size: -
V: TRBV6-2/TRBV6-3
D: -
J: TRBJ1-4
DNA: TGTGCCAGCAGCCGTCTGCCACCAGCGGTGGAAAAACTGTTTTTT
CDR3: CASSRLPPAVEKLFF